Each of the 9 T cell receptor beta chains below was sequenced from the same sample in a study of blood T cell repertoires in COVID-19. Sequencing used immunoSEQ multiplex PCR; TCRdb keeps in-frame clones, though not all of them. There are approximately 260,000 clones in the sample; approximately 86% occur only once, and about 3.3% lies in the top ten. Sequencing input: PBMCs or T cells enriched from blood (not recorded which). These receptors were taken from a woman in her thirties or forties with acute COVID-19.

The chain is built from TRBV6-1 and TRBJ1-1, with a tentative D call TRBD1 (5 bases). Germline V gene sequence: CDR1 MNHNS, CDR2 SASEGT. The CDR3 sequence is 13 residues long. V gave up 6 bases and J gave up 1 base, with 9 bases separating them. The CDR3 spells CASRTTGNTEAFF. The DNA for the CDR3 is TGTGCCAGCAGGACAACAGGGAACACTGAAGCTTTCTTT.

The chain has TRBV19 and TRBJ2-7; 8 positions agree with TRBD2. The CDR3 covers 15 residues. The V segment lost 4 bases and the J segment 3 bases; nucleotides outside the gene matches: 8. Germline lookup yields CDR1 LNHDA and CDR2 SQIVND (reference sequence). In DNA form, the CDR3 reads TGTGCCAGTAGTAAAGAGCGGGAGACCGACTACGAGCAGTACTTC. Protein product: CASSKERETDYEQYF.

The V and J genes are TRBV19 and TRBJ2-2; 10 bases fit TRBD2. The trim removed 6 bases at V and 3 bases at J, leaving 1 base unmatched. This CDR3 has 14 amino acids. Germline loops: CDR1 LNHDA, CDR2 SQIVND (reference sequence). The CDR3 DNA reads as TGTGCCAGTAGAGGGACTAGCGACACCGGGGAGCTGTTTTTT. Protein sequence: CASRGTSDTGELFF.

The chain combines TRBV11-3 with TRBJ1-1; D not resolved. Germline V gives CDR1 SGHNT, CDR2 YENEEA. This CDR3 spans 13 amino acids. Trimming left V 8 bases short and J 5 bases short, with 15 bases between. The CDR3 sequence is CASLWATGTEAFF. The DNA of the CDR3 is TGTGCCAGCCTATGGGCAACGGGGACTGAAGCTTTCTTT. The variable domain in full, with the rest retrieved from reference TRBV11-3 and TRBJ1-1, is EAGVVQSPRYKIIEKKQPVAFWCNPISGHNTLYWYLQNLGQGPELLIRYENEEAVDDSQLPKDRFSAERLKGVDSTLKIQPAELGDSAVYLCASLWATGTEAFFGQGTRLTVV.

The J gene is TRBJ1-4, the V gene TRBV2; no clear D gene. Trimming left V 4 bases short and J 15 bases short, with 12 bases between. CDR1 is SNHLY and CDR2 is FYNNEI in the germline V gene. The CDR3 runs 11 residues. The CDR3 reads CASSVDLYMFF. The CDR3 region has the DNA TGTGCCAGCAGTGTGGACTTATACATGTTTTTT.

J is TRBJ2-5 and V is TRBV7-2, with D possibly being TRBD1 (5 bases). Per germline, CDR1 SGHTA and CDR2 FQGNSA. V dropped 7 bases and J dropped 2 bases, with 14 bases sitting between them. This CDR3 has 14 residues. Here the CDR3 DNA reads TGTGCCAGCACCAAGGGTGGGGCTCAAGAGACCCAGTACTTC. The encoded protein is CASTKGGAQETQYF.

This clone was detected once. The rearrangement links TRBV5-1 to TRBJ2-1, with D tentatively TRBD1 (5 bases). With 1 base removed from V and 4 bases from J, the gap between germline ends came to 9 bases. The CDR3 contains 14 residues. CDR1 SGHRS and CDR2 YFSETQ come from the germline V gene. DNA for the CDR3: TGCGCCAGCAGCTTGCGACAGCTGTACAATGAGCAGTTCTTC. Translation gives CASSLRQLYNEQFF. The complete variable domain, with remaining parts taken from reference TRBV5-1 and TRBJ2-1, reads KAGVTQTPRYLIKTRGQQVTLSCSPISGHRSVSWYQQTPGQGLQFLFEYFSETQRNKGNFPGRFSGRQFSNSRSEMNVSTLELGDSALYLCASSLRQLYNEQFFGPGTRLTVL.

This clone was detected only a few times. V and J are TRBV10-3 and TRBJ1-2, with a weak D call TRBD1 (6 bases). V was clipped by 6 bases and J by 3 bases, with 14 bases between them. The CDR3 is made up of 14 amino acids. Looked up from germline, CDR1 is ENHRY and CDR2 is SYGVKD. The CDR3 DNA reads as TGTGCCATCAGCTCCGGGACACCAGACTATGGCTACACCTTC. Translation gives CAISSGTPDYGYTF.

The genes are TRBV9 and TRBJ2-1, with 9 bases that match TRBD2. The CDR3 extends over 16 amino acids. V dropped 0 bases and J dropped 6; count of bases not matched to a gene: 7. Germline assignment: CDR1 SGDLS and CDR2 YYNGEE. The CDR3 DNA follows: TGTGCCAGCAGCGTAGTTCCAGCGGGAGGCTCCAATGAGCAGTTCTTC. It specifies CASSVVPAGGSNEQFF.